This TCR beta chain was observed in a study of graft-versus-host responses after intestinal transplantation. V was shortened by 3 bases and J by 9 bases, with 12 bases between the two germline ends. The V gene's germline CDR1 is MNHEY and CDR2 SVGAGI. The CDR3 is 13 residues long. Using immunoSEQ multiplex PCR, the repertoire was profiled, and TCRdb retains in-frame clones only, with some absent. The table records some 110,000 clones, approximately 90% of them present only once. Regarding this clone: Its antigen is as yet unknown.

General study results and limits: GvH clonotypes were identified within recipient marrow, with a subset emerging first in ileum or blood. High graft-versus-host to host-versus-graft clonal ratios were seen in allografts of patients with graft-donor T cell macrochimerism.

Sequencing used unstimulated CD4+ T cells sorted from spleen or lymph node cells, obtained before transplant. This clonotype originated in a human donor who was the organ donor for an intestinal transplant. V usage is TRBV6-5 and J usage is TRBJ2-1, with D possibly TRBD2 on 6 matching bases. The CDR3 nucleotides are TGTGCCAGCAGTTATCTGGGGCGGGGTGAGCAGTTCTTC. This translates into CASSYLGRGEQFF.